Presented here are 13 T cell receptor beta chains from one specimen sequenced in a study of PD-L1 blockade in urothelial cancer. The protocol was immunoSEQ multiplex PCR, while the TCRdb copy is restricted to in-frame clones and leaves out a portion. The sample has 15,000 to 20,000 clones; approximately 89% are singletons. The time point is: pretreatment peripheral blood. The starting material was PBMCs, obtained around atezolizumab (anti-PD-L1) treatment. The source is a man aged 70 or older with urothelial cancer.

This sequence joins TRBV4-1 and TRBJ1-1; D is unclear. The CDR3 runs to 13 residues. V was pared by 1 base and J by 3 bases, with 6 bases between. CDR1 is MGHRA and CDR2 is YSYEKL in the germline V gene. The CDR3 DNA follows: TGCGCCAGCAGCCAAGCCCGGGACACTGAAGCTTTCTTT. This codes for CASSQARDTEAFF.

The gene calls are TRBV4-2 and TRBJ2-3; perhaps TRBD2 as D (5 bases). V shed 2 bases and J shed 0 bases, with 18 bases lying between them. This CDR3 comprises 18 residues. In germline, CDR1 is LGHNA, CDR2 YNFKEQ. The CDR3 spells CASSQPDPSGPSTDTQYF. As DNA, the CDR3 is TGTGCCAGCAGCCAACCCGACCCGAGCGGTCCGAGCACAGATACGCAGTATTTT.

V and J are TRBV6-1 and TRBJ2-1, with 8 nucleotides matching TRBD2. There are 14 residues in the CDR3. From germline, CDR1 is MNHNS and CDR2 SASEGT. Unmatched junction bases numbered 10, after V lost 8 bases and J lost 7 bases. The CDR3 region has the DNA TGTGCCAGCCGTACGGGGGGGCCATTTAATGAGCAGTTCTTC. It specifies CASRTGGPFNEQFF.

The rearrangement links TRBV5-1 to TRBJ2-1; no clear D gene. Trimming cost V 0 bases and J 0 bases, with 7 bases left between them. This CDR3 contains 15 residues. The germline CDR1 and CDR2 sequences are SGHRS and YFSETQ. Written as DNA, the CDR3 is TGCGCCAGCAGCTTGGTCTCCGGCTCCTACAATGAGCAGTTCTTC. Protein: CASSLVSGSYNEQFF.

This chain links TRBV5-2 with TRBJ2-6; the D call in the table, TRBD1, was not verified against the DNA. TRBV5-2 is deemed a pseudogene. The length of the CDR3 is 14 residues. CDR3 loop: CASSTQSRANVLTF. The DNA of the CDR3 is TGTGCCAGCAGTACACAAAGTCGGGCCAACGTCCTGACTTTC.

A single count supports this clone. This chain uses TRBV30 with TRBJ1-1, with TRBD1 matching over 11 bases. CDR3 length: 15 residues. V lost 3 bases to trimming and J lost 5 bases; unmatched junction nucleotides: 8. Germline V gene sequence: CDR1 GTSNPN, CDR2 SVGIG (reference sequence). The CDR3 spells CAWRHPDRGRTEAFF. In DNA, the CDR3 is TGTGCCTGGAGACACCCGGACAGGGGGCGGACTGAAGCTTTCTTT.

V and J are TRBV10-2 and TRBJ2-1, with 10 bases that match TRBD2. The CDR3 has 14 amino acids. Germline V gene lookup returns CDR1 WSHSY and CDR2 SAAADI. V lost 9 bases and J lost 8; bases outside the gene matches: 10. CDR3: CASFFSGGPDEQFF. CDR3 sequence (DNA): TGCGCCAGTTTTTTTAGCGGGGGGCCCGATGAGCAGTTCTTC.

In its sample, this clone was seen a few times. The CDR3 DNA reads as TGTGCCAGCAGCTTAGATCGACAGGGGGTATATGGCTACACCTTC. Translated, it gives CASSLDRQGVYGYTF. This chain links TRBV11-2 with TRBJ1-2, with TRBD1 matching 9 bases. CDR1 and CDR2 from the germline V gene are SGHAT and FQNNGV. This CDR3 is 15 amino acids long. Trimming cost V 0 bases and J 5 bases; bases outside gene matches: 4.

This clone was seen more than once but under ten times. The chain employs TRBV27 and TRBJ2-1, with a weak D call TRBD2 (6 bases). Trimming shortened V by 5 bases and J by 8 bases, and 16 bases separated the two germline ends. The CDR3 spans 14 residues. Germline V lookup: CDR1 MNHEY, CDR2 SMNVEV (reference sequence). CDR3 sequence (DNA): TGTGCCAGCAGTATCATCGGGGGTGGGTATGAGCAGTTCTTC. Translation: CASSIIGGGYEQFF.

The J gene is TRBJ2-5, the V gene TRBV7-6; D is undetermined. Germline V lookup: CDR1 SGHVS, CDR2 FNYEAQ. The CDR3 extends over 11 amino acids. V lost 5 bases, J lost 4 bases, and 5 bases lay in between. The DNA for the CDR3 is TGTGCCAGCAGCCCCGGAGAGACCCAGTACTTC. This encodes CASSPGETQYF. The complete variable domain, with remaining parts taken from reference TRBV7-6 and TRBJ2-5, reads GAGVSQSPRYKVTKRGQDVALRCDPISGHVSLYWYRQALGQGPEFLTYFNYEAQQDKSGLPNDRFSAERPEGSISTLTIQRTEQRDSAMYRCASSPGETQYFGPGTRLLVL.

CDR3 region: CASSWASGGQETQYF. As DNA, the CDR3 is TGTGCCAGTAGTTGGGCTAGCGGGGGCCAAGAGACCCAGTACTTC. The chain couples TRBV19 to TRBJ2-5; 10 bases are a match to TRBD2. The trim removed 5 bases at V and 1 base at J, leaving 4 bases unmatched. The CDR3 extends over 15 amino acids. CDR1 and CDR2 (germline): LNHDA, SQIVND (reference sequence).

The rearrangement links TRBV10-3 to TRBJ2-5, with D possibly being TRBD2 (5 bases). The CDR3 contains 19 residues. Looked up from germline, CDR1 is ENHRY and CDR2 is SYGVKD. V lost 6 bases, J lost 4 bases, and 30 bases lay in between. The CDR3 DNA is TGTGCCATCAGGCTGGGATCGCGTACCGGGGAAAGACATCCAGAGACCCAGTACTTC. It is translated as CAIRLGSRTGERHPETQYF.

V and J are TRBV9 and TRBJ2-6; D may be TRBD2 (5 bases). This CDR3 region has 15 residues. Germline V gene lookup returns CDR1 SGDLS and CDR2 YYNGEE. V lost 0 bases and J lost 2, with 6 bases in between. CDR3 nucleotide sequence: TGTGCCAGCAGCGTAGACGGGGCTGGGGCCAACGTCCTGACTTTC. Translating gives CASSVDGAGANVLTF. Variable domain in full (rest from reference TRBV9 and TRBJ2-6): DSGVTQTPKHLITATGQRVTLRCSPRSGDLSVYWYQQSLDQGLQFLIQYYNGEERAKGNILERFSAQQFPDLHSELNLSSLELGDSALYFCASSVDGAGANVLTFGAGSRLTVL.